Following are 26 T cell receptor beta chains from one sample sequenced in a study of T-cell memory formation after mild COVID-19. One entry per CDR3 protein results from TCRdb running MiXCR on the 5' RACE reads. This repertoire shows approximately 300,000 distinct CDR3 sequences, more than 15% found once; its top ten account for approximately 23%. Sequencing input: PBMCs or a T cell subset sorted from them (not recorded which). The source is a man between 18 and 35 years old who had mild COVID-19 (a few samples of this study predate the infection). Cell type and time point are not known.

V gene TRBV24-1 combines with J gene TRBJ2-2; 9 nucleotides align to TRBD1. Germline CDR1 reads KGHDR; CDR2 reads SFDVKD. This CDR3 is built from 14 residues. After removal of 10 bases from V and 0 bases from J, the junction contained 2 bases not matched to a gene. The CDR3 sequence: CATGTGTNTGELFF. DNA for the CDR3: TGTGCCACGGGGACAGGGACGAACACCGGGGAGCTGTTTTTT.

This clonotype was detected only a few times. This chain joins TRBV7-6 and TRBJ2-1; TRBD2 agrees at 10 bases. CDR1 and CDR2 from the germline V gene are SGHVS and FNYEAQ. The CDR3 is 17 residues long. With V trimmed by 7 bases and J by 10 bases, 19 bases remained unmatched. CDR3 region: CASTQRTSGWGDDEQFF. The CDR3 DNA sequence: TGTGCCAGCACCCAAAGGACTAGCGGTTGGGGGGACGACGAGCAGTTCTTC. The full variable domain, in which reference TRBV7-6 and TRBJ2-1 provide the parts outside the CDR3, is GAGVSQSPRYKVTKRGQDVALRCDPISGHVSLYWYRQALGQGPEFLTYFNYEAQQDKSGLPNDRFSAERPEGSISTLTIQRTEQRDSAMYRCASTQRTSGWGDDEQFFGPGTRLTVL.

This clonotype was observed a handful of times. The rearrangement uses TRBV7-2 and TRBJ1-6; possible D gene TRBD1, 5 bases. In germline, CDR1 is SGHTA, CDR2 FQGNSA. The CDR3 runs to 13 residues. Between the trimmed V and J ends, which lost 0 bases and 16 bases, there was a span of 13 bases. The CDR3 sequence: CASSLARQGGLHF. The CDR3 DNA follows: TGTGCCAGCAGCTTAGCGCGTCAGGGAGGTCTCCACTTT.

Here the CDR3 reads CASSPGRNYGYTF. CDR3 sequence (DNA): TGTGCCAGCAGCCCGGGACGGAACTATGGCTACACCTTC. This chain uses TRBV5-6 with TRBJ1-2, with D perhaps matching TRBD1 (5 bases). The germline V and J ends were trimmed by 4 bases and 2 bases, with 9 bases remaining between them. Germline CDR1 and CDR2: SGHDT and YYEEEE. The CDR3 is 13 residues long.

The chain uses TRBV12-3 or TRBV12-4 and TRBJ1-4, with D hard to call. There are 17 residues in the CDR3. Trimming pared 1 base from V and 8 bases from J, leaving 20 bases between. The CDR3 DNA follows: TGTGCCAGCAGTTTAGACTTACAAGCGGGCCCGTCCGAAAAACTGTTTTTT. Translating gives CASSLDLQAGPSEKLFF.

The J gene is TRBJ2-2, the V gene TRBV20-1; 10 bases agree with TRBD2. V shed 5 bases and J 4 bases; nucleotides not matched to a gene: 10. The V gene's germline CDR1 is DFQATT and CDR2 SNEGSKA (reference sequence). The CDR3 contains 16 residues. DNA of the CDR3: TGCAGTGCTGGCCCTATAGTAGCGGGGGGCACCGGGGAGCTGTTTTTT. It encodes CSAGPIVAGGTGELFF.

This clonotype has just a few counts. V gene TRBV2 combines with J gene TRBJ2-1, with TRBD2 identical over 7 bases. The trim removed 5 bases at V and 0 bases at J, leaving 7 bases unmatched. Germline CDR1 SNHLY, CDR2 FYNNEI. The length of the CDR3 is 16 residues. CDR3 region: CASSHPQRGSYNEQFF. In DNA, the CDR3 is TGTGCCAGCAGTCATCCTCAGCGGGGCTCCTACAATGAGCAGTTCTTC.

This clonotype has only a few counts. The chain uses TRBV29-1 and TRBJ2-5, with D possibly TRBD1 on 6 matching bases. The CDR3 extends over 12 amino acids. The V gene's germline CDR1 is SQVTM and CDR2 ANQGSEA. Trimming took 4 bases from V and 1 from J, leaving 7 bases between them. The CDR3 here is CSVAGVQETQYF. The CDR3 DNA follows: TGCAGCGTTGCAGGGGTCCAAGAGACCCAGTACTTC.

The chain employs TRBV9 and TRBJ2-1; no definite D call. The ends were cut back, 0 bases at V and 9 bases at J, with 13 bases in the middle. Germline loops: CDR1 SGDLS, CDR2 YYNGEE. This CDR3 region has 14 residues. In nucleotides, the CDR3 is TGTGCCAGCAGCGTAGTTCCGGGCCTGGGTGAGCAGTTCTTC. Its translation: CASSVVPGLGEQFF.

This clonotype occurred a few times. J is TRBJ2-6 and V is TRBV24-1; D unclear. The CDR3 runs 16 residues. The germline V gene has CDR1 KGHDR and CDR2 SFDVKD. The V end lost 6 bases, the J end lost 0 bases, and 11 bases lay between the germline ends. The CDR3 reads CATSIKEYSGANVLTF. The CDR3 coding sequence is TGTGCCACCAGTATTAAAGAATACTCTGGGGCCAACGTCCTGACTTTC.

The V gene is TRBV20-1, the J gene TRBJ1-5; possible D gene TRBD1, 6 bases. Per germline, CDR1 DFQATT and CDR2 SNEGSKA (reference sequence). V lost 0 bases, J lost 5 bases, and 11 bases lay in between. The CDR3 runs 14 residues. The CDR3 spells CSARDGTPYQPQHF. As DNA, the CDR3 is TGCAGTGCTAGAGACGGGACACCTTATCAGCCCCAGCATTTT.

DNA for the CDR3: TGTGCCAGCAGTTTCGACAGGGGGCGCGGTGGCTACACCTTC. It encodes CASSFDRGRGGYTF. The chain uses TRBV12-3 or TRBV12-4 and TRBJ1-2; 10 bases line up with TRBD1. The trim removed 3 bases at V and 7 bases at J, leaving 5 bases unmatched. The CDR3 is 14 amino acids.

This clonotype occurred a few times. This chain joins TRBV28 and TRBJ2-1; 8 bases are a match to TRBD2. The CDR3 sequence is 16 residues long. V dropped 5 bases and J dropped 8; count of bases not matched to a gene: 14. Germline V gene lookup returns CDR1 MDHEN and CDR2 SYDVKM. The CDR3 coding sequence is TGTGCCAGCAGTCCTGGCGGGGGGCACGTATTAGATGAGCAGTTCTTC. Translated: CASSPGGGHVLDEQFF.

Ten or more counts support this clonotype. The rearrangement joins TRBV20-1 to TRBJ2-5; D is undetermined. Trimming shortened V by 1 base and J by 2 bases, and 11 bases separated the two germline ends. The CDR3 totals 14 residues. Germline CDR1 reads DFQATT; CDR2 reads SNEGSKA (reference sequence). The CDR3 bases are TGCAGTGCTAGAGGATACTCGAAGCAAGAGACCCAGTACTTC. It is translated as CSARGYSKQETQYF.

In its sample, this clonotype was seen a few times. The CDR3 DNA sequence: TGTGCCAGCAGCTCACCCCTTCTTGATACGCAGTATTTT. Translating it yields CASSSPLLDTQYF. The J gene is TRBJ2-3, the V gene TRBV7-9, with D uncertain. The CDR3 is 13 residues long. The V gene lost 4 bases and the J gene lost 6 bases, with 11 bases spanning the gap. Germline V CDR1 and CDR2: SEHNR, FQNEAQ (reference sequence).

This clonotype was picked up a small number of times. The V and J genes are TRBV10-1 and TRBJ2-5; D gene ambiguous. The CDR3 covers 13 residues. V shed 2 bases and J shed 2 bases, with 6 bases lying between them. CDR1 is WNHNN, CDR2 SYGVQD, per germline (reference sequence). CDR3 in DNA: TGCGCCAGCAGTGAGATGGTTCAAGAGACCCAGTACTTC. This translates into CASSEMVQETQYF.

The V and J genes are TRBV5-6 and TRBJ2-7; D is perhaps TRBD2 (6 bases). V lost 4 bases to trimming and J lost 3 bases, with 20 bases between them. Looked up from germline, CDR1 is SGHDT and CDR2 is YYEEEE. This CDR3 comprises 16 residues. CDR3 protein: CASSPGGRTWLYEQYF. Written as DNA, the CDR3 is TGTGCCAGCAGCCCTGGGGGGAGGACATGGCTCTACGAGCAGTACTTC. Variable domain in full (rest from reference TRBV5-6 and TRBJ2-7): DAGVTQSPTHLIKTRGQQVTLRCSPKSGHDTVSWYQQALGQGPQFIFQYYEEEERQRGNFPDRFSGHQFPNYSSELNVNALLLGDSALYLCASSPGGRTWLYEQYFGPGTRLTVT.

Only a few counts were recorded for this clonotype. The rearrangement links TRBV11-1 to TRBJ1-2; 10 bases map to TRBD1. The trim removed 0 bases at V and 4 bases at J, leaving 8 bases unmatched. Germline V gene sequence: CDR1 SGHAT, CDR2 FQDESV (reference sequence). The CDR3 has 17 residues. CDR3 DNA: TGTGCCAGCAGCTTAGCGGGACAGGGGTCTACTCCCTATGGCTACACCTTC. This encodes CASSLAGQGSTPYGYTF.

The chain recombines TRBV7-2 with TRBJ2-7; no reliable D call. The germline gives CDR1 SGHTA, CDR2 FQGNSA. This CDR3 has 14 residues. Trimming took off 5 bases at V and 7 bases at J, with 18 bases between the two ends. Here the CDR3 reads CASSPTSRTGEQYV. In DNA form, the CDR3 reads TGTGCCAGCAGCCCTACATCCCGTACCGGGGAGCAGTACGTC.

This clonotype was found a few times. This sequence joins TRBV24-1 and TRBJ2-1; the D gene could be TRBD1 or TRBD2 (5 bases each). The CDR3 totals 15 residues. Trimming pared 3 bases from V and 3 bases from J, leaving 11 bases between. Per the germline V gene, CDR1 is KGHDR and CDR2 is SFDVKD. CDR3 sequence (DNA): TGTGCCACCAGTGATGGGGGAGTTCGCTACAATGAGCAGTTCTTC. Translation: CATSDGGVRYNEQFF.

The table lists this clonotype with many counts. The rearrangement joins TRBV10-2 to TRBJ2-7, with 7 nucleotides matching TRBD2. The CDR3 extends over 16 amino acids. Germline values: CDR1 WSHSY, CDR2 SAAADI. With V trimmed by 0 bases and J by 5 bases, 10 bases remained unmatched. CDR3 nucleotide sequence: TGCGCCAGCAGTGAGTCACAAGGACTAGTCGGCCACGAGCAGTACTTC. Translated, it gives CASSESQGLVGHEQYF.

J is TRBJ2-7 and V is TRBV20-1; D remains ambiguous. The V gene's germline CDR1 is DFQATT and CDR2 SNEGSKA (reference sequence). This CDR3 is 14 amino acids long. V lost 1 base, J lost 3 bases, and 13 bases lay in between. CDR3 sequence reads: CSARATGLNYEQYV. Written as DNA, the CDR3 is TGCAGTGCTAGAGCAACGGGCCTGAACTACGAGCAGTACGTC.

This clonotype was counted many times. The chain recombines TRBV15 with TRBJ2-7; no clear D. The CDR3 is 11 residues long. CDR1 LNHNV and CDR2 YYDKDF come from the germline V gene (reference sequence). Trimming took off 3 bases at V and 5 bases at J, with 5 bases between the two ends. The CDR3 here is CATSRLDEQYV. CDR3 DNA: TGTGCCACCAGCAGGCTGGACGAGCAGTACGTC.

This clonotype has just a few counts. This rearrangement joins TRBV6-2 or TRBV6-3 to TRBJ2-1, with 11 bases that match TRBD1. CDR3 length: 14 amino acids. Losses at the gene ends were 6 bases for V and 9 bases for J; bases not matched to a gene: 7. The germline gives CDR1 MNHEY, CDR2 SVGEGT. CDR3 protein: CASRPDRGLGEQFF. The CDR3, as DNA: TGTGCCAGCAGACCGGACAGGGGGCTTGGTGAGCAGTTCTTC.

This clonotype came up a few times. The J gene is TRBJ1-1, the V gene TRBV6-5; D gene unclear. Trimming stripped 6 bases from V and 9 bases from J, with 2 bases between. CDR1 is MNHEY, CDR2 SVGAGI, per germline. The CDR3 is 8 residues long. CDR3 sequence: CASRKAFF. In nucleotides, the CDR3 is TGTGCCAGCAGGAAAGCTTTCTTT.

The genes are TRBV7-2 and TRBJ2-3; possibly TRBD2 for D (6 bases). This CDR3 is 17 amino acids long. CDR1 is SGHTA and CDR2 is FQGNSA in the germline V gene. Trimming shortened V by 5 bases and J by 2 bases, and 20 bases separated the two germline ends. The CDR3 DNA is TGTGCCAGCAGCCTGAAATGGTCTAGCGACCACACAGATACGCAGTATTTT. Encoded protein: CASSLKWSSDHTDTQYF.